The 4 T cell receptor beta chains reported below all come from one sample, sequenced in a study of T cell repertoires in aging, cancer and after chemotherapy. TRB rearrangements spanning V, D and J were amplified using mixed TRB-A/B primers. One entry per CDR3 protein results from TCRdb running MiXCR on the multiplex PCR reads. The table has approximately 3,300 distinct CDR3 sequences, just under 35% seen once. The template was genomic DNA from peripheral blood, not RNA. Sequencing was carried out using blood. Source of these receptors: a human donor in good health.

The rearrangement joins TRBV24-1 to TRBJ2-7; D unclear. V gave up 1 base and J gave up 6 bases, with 3 bases separating them. The CDR3 loop spans 11 amino acids. The germline gives CDR1 KGHDR, CDR2 SFDVKD. CDR3 protein: CATSDFREQYF. CDR3 DNA sequence: TGTGCCACCAGTGATTTCCGCGAGCAGTACTTC.

V gene TRBV6-8 combines with J gene TRBJ1-6, with 12 bases lining up with TRBD1. This CDR3 comprises 17 residues. Germline V gene lookup returns CDR1 MNHGY and CDR2 SAAAGT. The junction had 8 bases not matched to a gene; V was cut back by 6 bases and J by 5 bases. The CDR3 is CASRLQGQGANNSPLHF. The CDR3 DNA sequence: TGTGCCAGCAGGCTACAGGGACAGGGGGCGAATAATTCACCCCTCCACTTT.

The genes are TRBV5-6 and TRBJ2-4; tentatively, D is TRBD1 (5 bases). Deletions cut 4 bases from V and 0 bases from J, with 14 bases between. Germline values: CDR1 SGHDT, CDR2 YYEEEE. This CDR3 has 16 residues. The CDR3 loop reads CASSGMTALAKNIQYF. In DNA, the CDR3 is TGTGCCAGCAGCGGAATGACAGCTCTAGCCAAAAACATTCAGTACTTC.

This chain connects TRBV30 to TRBJ1-1; D is possibly TRBD1 (5 bases). This CDR3 comprises 11 residues. The V end was cut by 0 bases, the J end by 7 bases, with 6 bases between. Germline V gene lookup returns CDR1 GTSNPN and CDR2 SVGIG (reference sequence). The CDR3 sequence: CAWSVRVEAFF. The DNA of the CDR3 is TGTGCCTGGAGTGTCAGGGTTGAAGCTTTCTTT. Full variable domain (missing parts from reference TRBV30 and TRBJ1-1): SQTIHQWPATLVQPVGSPLSLECTVEGTSNPNLYWYRQAAGRGLQLLFYSVGIGQISSEVPQNLSASRPQDRQFILSSKKLLLSDSGFYLCAWSVRVEAFFGQGTRLTVV.